The entry below gives a single T cell receptor beta chain sequence along with its context. Antigen unknown. The data are from a study of blood T cells in healthy people across ages. From germline, CDR1 is MGHRA and CDR2 YSYEKL. V was cut by 1 base and J by 5 bases, with 9 bases left in between. This CDR3 has 15 residues. Study observations and caveats: In long-lived donors, naive CD4+ cell counts and diversity exceeded those of aged donors. Age showed a roughly linear inverse relationship with TCR beta diversity per million T cells.

Alongside a J-beta primer mix, a sample-barcoded 5' primer served in a second PCR lasting about 7 to 11 cycles. Each cDNA was tagged by a template-switch adaptor containing 12 random nucleotides. Each CDR3 protein gets one entry after TCRdb re-called the 5' RACE reads with MiXCR. The repertoire has roughly 1.6 million distinct CDR3 sequences, around 36% of them found once; the top ten carry 10% to 12%. The receptor comes from a woman under 40 in good health. Input material: blood. The chain has TRBV4-1 and TRBJ1-6; D is possibly TRBD1 (5 bases). CDR3 sequence: CASSQGQPNNSPLHF. The DNA of the CDR3 is TGCGCCAGCAGCCAAGGACAGCCAAATAATTCACCCCTCCACTTT.